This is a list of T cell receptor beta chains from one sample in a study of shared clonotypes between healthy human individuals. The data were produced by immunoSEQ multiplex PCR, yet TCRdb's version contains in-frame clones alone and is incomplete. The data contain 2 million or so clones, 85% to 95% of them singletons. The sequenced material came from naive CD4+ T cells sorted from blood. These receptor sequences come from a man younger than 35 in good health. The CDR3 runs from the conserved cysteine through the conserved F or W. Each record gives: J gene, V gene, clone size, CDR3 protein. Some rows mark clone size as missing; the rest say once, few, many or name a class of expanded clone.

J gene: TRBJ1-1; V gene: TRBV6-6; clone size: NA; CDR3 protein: CASSYSQTMNTEAFF
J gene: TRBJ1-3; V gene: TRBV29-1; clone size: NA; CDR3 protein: CSASGPGGNTIYF
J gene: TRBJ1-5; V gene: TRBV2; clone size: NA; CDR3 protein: CASSPQGFSNQPQHF
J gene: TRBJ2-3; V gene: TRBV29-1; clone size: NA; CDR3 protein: CSARPTDTQYF
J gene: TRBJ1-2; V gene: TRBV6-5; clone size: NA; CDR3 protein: CASSRGGKHTF
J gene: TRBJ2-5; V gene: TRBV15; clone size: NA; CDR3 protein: CATSREFLAATQETQYF
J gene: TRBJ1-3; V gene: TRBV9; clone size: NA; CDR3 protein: CASSEGLDKRGNTIYF
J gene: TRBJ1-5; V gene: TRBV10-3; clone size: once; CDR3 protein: CAISESGGVGQPQHF
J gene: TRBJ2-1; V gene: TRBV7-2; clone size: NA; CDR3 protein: CASSLSPSGGYNEQFF
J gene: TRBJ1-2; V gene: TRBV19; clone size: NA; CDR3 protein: CASIPQGRNYGYTF
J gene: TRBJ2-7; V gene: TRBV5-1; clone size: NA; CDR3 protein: CASSWGLAGGQSYEQYF
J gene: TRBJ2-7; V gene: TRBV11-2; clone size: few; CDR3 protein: CASSFRIPFSYEQYF
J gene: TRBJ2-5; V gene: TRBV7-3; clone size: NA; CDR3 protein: CASSLTVQETQYF